Listed below are T cell receptor beta chains from one sample, sequenced in a study of T-cell memory formation after mild COVID-19. TCRdb ran MiXCR on the 5' RACE reads and lists one entry per CDR3 protein. The sample holds approximately 300,000 distinct CDR3 sequences, less than 20% seen once. The sequencing input was PBMCs or a T cell subset sorted from them (not recorded which). The receptors were sampled from a man between 18 and 35 years old who had mild COVID-19 (a few samples of this study predate the infection). Cell type and time point are not known. Each CDR3 is given with its conserved first and last residue. Fields, in order: J gene, V gene, D gene, clone size, CDR3 protein, CDR3 DNA. D genes are given only for firm matches. A clone size is listed for some rows: how often the clone was seen (once, few, many), or a class if it is expanded.

j_gene: TRBJ2-6
v_gene: TRBV20-1
d_gene: .
abundance: few
CDR3aa: CSAAFGGAGANVLTF
CDR3nt: TGCAGTGCCGCCTTTGGAGGCGCAGGGGCCAACGTCCTGACTTTC

j_gene: TRBJ1-2
v_gene: TRBV28
d_gene: .
abundance: .
CDR3aa: CASNGGYDGYTF
CDR3nt: TGTGCCAGCAACGGGGGGTACGATGGCTACACCTTC

j_gene: TRBJ2-5
v_gene: TRBV6-2/TRBV6-3
d_gene: .
abundance: few
CDR3aa: CASSYTPLVGETQYF
CDR3nt: TGTGCCAGCAGTTACACCCCGCTTGTGGGGGAGACCCAGTACTTC

j_gene: TRBJ2-1
v_gene: TRBV19
d_gene: .
abundance: .
CDR3aa: CASNLDGPGSYNEQFF
CDR3nt: TGTGCCAGTAACCTTGACGGCCCAGGCTCCTACAATGAGCAGTTCTTC

j_gene: TRBJ1-2
v_gene: TRBV15
d_gene: TRBD1
abundance: .
CDR3aa: CATSRPGQPYGYTF
CDR3nt: TGTGCCACCAGCAGGCCGGGACAGCCGTATGGCTACACCTTC

j_gene: TRBJ1-2
v_gene: TRBV6-5
d_gene: .
abundance: .
CDR3aa: CASRSRRTANYGYTF
CDR3nt: TGTGCCAGCAGGTCCCGTAGGACAGCTAACTATGGCTACACCTTC

j_gene: TRBJ2-5
v_gene: TRBV28
d_gene: TRBD2
abundance: .
CDR3aa: CASSPNSGNQETQYF
CDR3nt: TGTGCCAGCAGCCCAAACAGCGGGAACCAAGAGACCCAGTACTTC

j_gene: TRBJ2-3
v_gene: TRBV12-3/TRBV12-4
d_gene: .
abundance: .
CDR3aa: CASSKQGYVGTQYF
CDR3nt: TGTGCCAGCAGTAAACAGGGATATGTCGGTACGCAGTATTTT

j_gene: TRBJ2-1
v_gene: TRBV4-3
d_gene: TRBD2
abundance: few
CDR3aa: CASSRMPLAGNYNEQFF
CDR3nt: TGCGCCAGCAGCCGTATGCCTCTAGCGGGGAACTACAATGAGCAGTTCTTC

j_gene: TRBJ1-1
v_gene: TRBV7-2
d_gene: .
abundance: few
CDR3aa: CASSFLTGFEAFF
CDR3nt: TGTGCCAGCAGCTTCCTAACAGGCTTTGAAGCTTTCTTT

j_gene: TRBJ2-3
v_gene: TRBV4-3
d_gene: TRBD1
abundance: many
CDR3aa: CASSLHRQGTTTDTQYF
CDR3nt: TGCGCCAGCAGCCTCCATCGACAGGGGACGACTACAGATACGCAGTATTTT

j_gene: TRBJ2-3
v_gene: TRBV5-1
d_gene: TRBD1
abundance: .
CDR3aa: CASSLATGIKRDTQYF
CDR3nt: TGCGCCAGCAGCTTAGCGACAGGGATTAAAAGAGATACGCAGTATTTT

j_gene: TRBJ1-5
v_gene: TRBV12-3/TRBV12-4
d_gene: TRBD1
abundance: few
CDR3aa: CASSLTTGVGFQPQHF
CDR3nt: TGTGCCAGCAGTTTAACGACAGGGGTGGGGTTTCAGCCCCAGCATTTT

j_gene: TRBJ1-2
v_gene: TRBV7-3
d_gene: .
abundance: .
CDR3aa: CASSPWGDSSLETGYTF
CDR3nt: TGTGCCAGCAGCCCTTGGGGAGATTCCTCCTTAGAAACCGGCTACACCTTC

j_gene: TRBJ2-4
v_gene: TRBV7-9
d_gene: TRBD1
abundance: .
CDR3aa: CASSLSRGQGQNIQYF
CDR3nt: TGTGCCAGCAGCCTATCTAGGGGACAGGGGCAAAACATTCAGTACTTC

j_gene: TRBJ2-7
v_gene: TRBV6-1
d_gene: .
abundance: few
CDR3aa: CASRYEGLDEQYF
CDR3nt: TGTGCCAGCCGTTATGAAGGGTTAGACGAGCAGTACTTC

j_gene: TRBJ2-5
v_gene: TRBV4-1
d_gene: .
abundance: many
CDR3aa: CASSQATGYQETQYF
CDR3nt: TGCGCCAGCAGCCAAGCTACGGGGTACCAAGAGACCCAGTACTTC

j_gene: TRBJ1-1
v_gene: TRBV9
d_gene: .
abundance: .
CDR3aa: CASSEGSNTEAFF
CDR3nt: TGTGCCAGCAGTGAAGGTTCGAACACTGAAGCTTTCTTT

j_gene: TRBJ2-2
v_gene: TRBV27
d_gene: .
abundance: many
CDR3aa: CASVVGGSGGKRRTGELFF
CDR3nt: TGTGCCAGCGTCGTTGGGGGGTCCGGGGGCAAAAGGAGGACCGGGGAGCTGTTTTTT

j_gene: TRBJ1-1
v_gene: TRBV4-2
d_gene: .
abundance: .
CDR3aa: CASSQPEKGRGNTEAFF
CDR3nt: TGTGCCAGCAGCCAACCCGAGAAAGGGAGGGGGAACACTGAAGCTTTCTTT

j_gene: TRBJ2-1
v_gene: TRBV28
d_gene: TRBD1
abundance: many
CDR3aa: CASSHRGWRLDNEQFF
CDR3nt: TGTGCCAGCAGTCACAGGGGTTGGAGACTCGACAATGAGCAGTTCTTC

j_gene: TRBJ2-7
v_gene: TRBV7-2
d_gene: TRBD2
abundance: few
CDR3aa: CASSYLRGSGSEQYF
CDR3nt: TGTGCCAGCAGCTACCTTCGCGGTAGCGGGAGCGAGCAGTACTTC

j_gene: TRBJ1-1
v_gene: TRBV30
d_gene: .
abundance: .
CDR3aa: CACVTGIMNTEAFF
CDR3nt: TGTGCCTGTGTTACCGGGATCATGAACACTGAAGCTTTCTTT

j_gene: TRBJ2-5
v_gene: TRBV20-1
d_gene: TRBD2
abundance: few
CDR3aa: CSARDPSGRTQYF
CDR3nt: TGCAGTGCTAGAGACCCTAGCGGGAGGACCCAGTACTTC

j_gene: TRBJ2-3
v_gene: TRBV10-3
d_gene: TRBD2
abundance: many
CDR3aa: CAIGTSGSDTQYF
CDR3nt: TGTGCCATCGGGACTAGCGGCTCTGATACGCAGTATTTT

j_gene: TRBJ1-2
v_gene: TRBV5-1
d_gene: .
abundance: few
CDR3aa: CASRQEPYGYTF
CDR3nt: TGCGCCAGCAGGCAGGAACCCTATGGCTACACCTTC

j_gene: TRBJ2-7
v_gene: TRBV29-1
d_gene: .
abundance: .
CDR3aa: CSVATPVSYEQYF
CDR3nt: TGCAGCGTTGCAACGCCGGTATCCTACGAGCAGTACTTC